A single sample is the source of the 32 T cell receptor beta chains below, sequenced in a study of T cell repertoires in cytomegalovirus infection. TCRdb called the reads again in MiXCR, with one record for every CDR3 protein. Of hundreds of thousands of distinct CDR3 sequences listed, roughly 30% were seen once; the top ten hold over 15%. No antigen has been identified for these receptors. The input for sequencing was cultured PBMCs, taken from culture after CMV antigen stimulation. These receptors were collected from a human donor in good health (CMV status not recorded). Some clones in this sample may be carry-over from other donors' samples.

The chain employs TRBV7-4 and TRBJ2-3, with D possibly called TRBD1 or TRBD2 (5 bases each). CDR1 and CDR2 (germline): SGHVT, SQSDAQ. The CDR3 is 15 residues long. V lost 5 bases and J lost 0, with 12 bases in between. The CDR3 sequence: CASSARGRSTDTQYF. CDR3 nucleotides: TGTGCCAGCAGCGCCCGGGGCCGTAGCACAGATACGCAGTATTTT.

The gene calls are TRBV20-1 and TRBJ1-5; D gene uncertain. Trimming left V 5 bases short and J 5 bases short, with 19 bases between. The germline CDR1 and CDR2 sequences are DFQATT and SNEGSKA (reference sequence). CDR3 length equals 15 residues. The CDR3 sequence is CSALPRNLGHQPQHF. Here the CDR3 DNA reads TGCAGTGCTCTCCCTCGGAACCTTGGTCATCAGCCCCAGCATTTT.

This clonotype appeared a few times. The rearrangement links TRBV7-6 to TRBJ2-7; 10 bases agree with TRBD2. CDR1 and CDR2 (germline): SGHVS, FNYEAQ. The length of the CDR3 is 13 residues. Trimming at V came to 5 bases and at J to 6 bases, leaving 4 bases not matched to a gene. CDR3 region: CASSAGTSVEQYF. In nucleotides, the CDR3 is TGTGCCAGCAGCGCGGGGACTAGCGTCGAGCAGTACTTC.

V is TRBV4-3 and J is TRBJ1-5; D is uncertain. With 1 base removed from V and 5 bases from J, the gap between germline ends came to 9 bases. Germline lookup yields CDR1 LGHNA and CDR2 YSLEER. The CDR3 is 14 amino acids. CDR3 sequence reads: CASSQVIRDQPQHF. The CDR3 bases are TGCGCCAGCAGCCAAGTGATTAGGGATCAGCCCCAGCATTTT.

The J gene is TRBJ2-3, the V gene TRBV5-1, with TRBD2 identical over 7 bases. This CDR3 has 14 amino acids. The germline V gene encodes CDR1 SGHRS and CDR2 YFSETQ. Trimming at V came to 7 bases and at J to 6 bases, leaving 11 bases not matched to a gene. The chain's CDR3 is CASGSTSPVDTQYF. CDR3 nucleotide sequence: TGCGCCAGCGGTTCGACTAGCCCCGTTGATACGCAGTATTTT. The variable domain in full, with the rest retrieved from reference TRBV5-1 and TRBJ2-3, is KAGVTQTPRYLIKTRGQQVTLSCSPISGHRSVSWYQQTPGQGLQFLFEYFSETQRNKGNFPGRFSGRQFSNSRSEMNVSTLELGDSALYLCASGSTSPVDTQYFGPGTRLTVL.

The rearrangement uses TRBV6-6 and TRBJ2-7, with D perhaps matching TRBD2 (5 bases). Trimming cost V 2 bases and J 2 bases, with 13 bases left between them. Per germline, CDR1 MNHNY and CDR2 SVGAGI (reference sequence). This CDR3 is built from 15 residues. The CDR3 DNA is TGTGCCAGCAGTTACCCCGGACTGGAAACCTACGAGCAGTACTTC. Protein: CASSYPGLETYEQYF.

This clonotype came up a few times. This chain's CDR3 is CASSQPPGDTQYF. As DNA, the CDR3 is TGTGCCAGCAGCCAACCACCGGGGGATACGCAGTATTTT. V and J are TRBV7-8 and TRBJ2-3; D is perhaps TRBD2 (5 bases). Trimming shortened V by 5 bases and J by 6 bases, and 12 bases separated the two germline ends. CDR1 and CDR2 from the germline V gene are SGHVS and FQNEAQ. There are 13 residues in the CDR3.

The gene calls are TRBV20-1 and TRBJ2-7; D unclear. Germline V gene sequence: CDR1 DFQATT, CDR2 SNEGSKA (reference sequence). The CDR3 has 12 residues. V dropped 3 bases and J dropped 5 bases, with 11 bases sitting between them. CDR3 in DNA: TGCAGTGCTAGCCAAAATACGGACGAGCAGTACTTC. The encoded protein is CSASQNTDEQYF.

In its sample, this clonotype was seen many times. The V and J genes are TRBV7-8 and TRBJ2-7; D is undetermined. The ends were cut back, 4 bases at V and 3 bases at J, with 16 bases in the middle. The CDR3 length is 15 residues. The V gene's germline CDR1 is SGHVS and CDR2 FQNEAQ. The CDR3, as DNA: TGTGCCAGCAGCTCTGGGTGGCAGAAGTACTACGAGCAGTACTTC. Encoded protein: CASSSGWQKYYEQYF. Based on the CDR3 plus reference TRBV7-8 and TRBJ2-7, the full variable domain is GAGVSQSPRYKVAKRGQDVALRCDPISGHVSLFWYQQALGQGPEFLTYFQNEAQLDKSGLPSDRFFAERPEGSVSTLKIQRTQQEDSAVYLCASSSGWQKYYEQYFGPGTRLTVT.

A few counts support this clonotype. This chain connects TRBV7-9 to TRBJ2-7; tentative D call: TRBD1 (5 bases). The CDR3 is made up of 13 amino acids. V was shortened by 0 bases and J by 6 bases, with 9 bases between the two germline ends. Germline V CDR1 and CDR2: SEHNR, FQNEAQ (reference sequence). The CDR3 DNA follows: TGTGCCAGCAGCTTAGCTGTCCAGGGCGAGCAGTACTTC. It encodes CASSLAVQGEQYF. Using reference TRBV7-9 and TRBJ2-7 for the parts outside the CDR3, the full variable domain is DTGVSQNPRHKITKRGQNVTFRCDPISEHNRLYWYRQTLGQGPEFLTYFQNEAQLEKSRLLSDRFSAERPKGSFSTLEIQRTEQGDSAMYLCASSLAVQGEQYFGPGTRLTVT.

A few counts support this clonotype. This CDR3 reads CAADTTGTQYF. The CDR3 DNA reads as TGTGCCGCAGACACCACCGGGACCCAGTACTTC. This chain joins TRBV30 and TRBJ2-5, with D unresolved. V shed 8 bases and J shed 7 bases, with 14 bases lying between them. CDR1 and CDR2 from the germline V gene are GTSNPN and SVGIG (reference sequence). CDR3 length: 11 amino acids.

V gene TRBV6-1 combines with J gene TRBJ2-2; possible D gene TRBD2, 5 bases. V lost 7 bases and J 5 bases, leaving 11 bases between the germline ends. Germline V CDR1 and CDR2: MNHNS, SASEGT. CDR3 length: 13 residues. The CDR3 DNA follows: TGTGCCAGCACCCCCCTAGCAACCGGGGAGCTGTTTTTT. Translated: CASTPLATGELFF.

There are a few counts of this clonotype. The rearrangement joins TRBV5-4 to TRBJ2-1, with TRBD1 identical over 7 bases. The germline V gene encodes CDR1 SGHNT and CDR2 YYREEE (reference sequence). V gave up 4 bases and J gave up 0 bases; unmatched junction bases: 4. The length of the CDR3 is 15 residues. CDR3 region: CASSQTGFSYNEQFF. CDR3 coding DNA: TGTGCCAGCAGCCAGACAGGGTTCTCCTACAATGAGCAGTTCTTC.

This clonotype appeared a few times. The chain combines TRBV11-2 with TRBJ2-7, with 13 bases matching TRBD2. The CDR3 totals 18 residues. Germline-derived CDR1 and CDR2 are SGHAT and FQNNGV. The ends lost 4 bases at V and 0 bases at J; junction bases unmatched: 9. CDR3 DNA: TGTGCCAGCAGCTCGATAAGACTAGCGGGAGGTTTCTCCTACGAGCAGTACTTC. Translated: CASSSIRLAGGFSYEQYF.

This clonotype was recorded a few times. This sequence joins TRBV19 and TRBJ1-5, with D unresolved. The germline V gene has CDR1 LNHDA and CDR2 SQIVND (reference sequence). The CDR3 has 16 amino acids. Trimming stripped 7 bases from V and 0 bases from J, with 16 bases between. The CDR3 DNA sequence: TGTGCCAGTACCCACCTTGGCGGCAATAGCAATCAGCCCCAGCATTTT. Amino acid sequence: CASTHLGGNSNQPQHF.

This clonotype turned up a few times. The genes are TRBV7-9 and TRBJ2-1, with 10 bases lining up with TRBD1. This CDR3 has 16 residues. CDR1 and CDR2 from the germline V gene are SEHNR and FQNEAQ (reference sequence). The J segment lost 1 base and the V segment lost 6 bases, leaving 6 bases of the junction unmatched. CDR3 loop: CASSSPGQGSYNEQFF. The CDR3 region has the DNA TGTGCCAGCAGTTCTCCGGGACAGGGGTCCTACAATGAGCAGTTCTTC.

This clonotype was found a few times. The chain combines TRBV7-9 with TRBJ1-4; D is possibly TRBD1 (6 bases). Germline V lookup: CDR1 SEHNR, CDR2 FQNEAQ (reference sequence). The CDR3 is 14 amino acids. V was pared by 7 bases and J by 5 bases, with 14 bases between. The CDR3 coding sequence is TGTGCCAGCACCCAGTACAGGGAGAATGAAAAACTGTTTTTT. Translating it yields CASTQYRENEKLFF. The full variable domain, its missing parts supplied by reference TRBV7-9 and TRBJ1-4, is DTGVSQNPRHKITKRGQNVTFRCDPISEHNRLYWYRQTLGQGPEFLTYFQNEAQLEKSRLLSDRFSAERPKGSFSTLEIQRTEQGDSAMYLCASTQYRENEKLFFGSGTQLSVL.

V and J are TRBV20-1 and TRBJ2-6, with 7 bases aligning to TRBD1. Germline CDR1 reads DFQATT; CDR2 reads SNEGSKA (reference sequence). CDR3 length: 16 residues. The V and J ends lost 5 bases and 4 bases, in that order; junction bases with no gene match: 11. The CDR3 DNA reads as TGCAGTGCTCGTGTCGACAGGGCGTCAGGGGCCAACGTCCTGACTTTC. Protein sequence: CSARVDRASGANVLTF.

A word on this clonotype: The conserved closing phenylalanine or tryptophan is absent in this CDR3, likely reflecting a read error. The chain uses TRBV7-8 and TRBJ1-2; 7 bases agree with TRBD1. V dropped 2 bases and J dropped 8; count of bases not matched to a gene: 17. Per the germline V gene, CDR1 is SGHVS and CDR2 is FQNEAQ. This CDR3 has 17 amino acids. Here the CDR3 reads CASSLTTLRPTGAGYTL. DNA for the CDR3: TGTGCCAGCAGCTTAACGACCCTCCGCCCCACAGGGGCCGGCTACACCTTA.

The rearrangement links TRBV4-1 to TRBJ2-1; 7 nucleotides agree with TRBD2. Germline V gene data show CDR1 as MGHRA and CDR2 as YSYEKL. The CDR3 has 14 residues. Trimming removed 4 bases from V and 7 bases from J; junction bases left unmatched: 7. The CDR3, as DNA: TGCGCCAGCAGCCTAAGGAGCGGGGTAAATGAGCAGTTCTTC. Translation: CASSLRSGVNEQFF.

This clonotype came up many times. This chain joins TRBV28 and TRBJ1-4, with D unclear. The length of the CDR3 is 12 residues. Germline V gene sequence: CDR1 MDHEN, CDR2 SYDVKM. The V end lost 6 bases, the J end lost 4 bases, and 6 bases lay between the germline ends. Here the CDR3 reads CASRALNEKLFF. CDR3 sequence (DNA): TGTGCCAGCAGGGCCCTTAATGAAAAACTGTTTTTT.

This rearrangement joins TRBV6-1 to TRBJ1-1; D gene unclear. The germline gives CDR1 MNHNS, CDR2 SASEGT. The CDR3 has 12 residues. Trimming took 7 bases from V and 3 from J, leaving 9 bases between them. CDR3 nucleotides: TGTGCCAGCAACGGACGAGACACTGAAGCTTTCTTT. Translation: CASNGRDTEAFF.

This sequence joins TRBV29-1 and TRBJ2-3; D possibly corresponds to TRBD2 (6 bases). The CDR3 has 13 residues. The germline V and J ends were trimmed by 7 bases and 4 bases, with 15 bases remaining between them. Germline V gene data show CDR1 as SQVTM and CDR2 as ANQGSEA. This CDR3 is CSGYGGLSDTQYF. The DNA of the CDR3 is TGCAGCGGATATGGGGGACTCTCAGATACGCAGTATTTT.

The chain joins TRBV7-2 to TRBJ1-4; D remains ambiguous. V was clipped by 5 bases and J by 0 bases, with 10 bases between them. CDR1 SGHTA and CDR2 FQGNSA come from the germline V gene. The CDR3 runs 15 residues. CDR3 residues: CASSGFTTTNEKLFF. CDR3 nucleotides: TGTGCCAGCAGCGGCTTCACCACAACTAATGAAAAACTGTTTTTT.

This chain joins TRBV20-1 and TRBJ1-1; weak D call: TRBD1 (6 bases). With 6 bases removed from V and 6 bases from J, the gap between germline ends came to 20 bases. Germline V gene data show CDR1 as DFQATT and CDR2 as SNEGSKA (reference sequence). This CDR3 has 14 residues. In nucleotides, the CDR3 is TGCAGTGCACTGGTTAGGGGGGTCGGGGCTGAAGCTTTCTTT. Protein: CSALVRGVGAEAFF.

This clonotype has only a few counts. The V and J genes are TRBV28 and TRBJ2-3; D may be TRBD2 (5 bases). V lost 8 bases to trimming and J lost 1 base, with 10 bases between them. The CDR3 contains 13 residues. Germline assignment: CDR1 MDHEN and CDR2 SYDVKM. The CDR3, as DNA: TGTGCCAGCGAAGATAGCGGCACAGATACGCAGTATTTT. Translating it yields CASEDSGTDTQYF.

CDR3 bases: TGTGCCAGCAGCCCCGGGGTCACACCTACAGATACGCAGTATTTT. It is translated as CASSPGVTPTDTQYF. V gene TRBV7-9 combines with J gene TRBJ2-3, with TRBD2 as a possible D gene (5 bases). The CDR3 runs to 15 residues. The V gene lost 5 bases and the J gene lost 3 bases, with 15 bases spanning the gap. Germline V gene lookup returns CDR1 SEHNR and CDR2 FQNEAQ (reference sequence).

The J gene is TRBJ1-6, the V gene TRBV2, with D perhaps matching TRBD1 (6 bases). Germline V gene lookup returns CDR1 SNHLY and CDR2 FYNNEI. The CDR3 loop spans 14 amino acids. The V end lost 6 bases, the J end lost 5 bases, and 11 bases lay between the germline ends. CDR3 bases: TGTGCCAGCAGGATGACAGGAGATAATTCACCCCTCCACTTT. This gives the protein CASRMTGDNSPLHF.

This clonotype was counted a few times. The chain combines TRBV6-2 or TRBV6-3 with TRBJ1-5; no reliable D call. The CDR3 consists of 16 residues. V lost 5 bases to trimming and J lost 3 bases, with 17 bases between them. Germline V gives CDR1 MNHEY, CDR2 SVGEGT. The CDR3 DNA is TGTGCCAGCAGTCGTCCGGAGTCCCGGATCAATCAGCCCCAGCATTTT. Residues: CASSRPESRINQPQHF.

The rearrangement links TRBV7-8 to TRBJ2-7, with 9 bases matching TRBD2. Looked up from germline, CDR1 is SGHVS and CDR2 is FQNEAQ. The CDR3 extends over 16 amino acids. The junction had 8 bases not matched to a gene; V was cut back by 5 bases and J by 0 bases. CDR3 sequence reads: CASSLRTSVSSYEQYF. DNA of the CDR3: TGTGCCAGCAGCCTTCGGACTAGCGTAAGCTCCTACGAGCAGTACTTC.

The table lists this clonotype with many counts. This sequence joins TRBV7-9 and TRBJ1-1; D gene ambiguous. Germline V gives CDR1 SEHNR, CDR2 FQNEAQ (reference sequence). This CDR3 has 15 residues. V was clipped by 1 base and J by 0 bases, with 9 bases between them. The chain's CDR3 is CASSLGGKMNTEAFF. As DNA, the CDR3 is TGTGCCAGCAGCTTAGGGGGAAAAATGAACACTGAAGCTTTCTTT. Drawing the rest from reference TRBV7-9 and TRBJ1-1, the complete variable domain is DTGVSQNPRHKITKRGQNVTFRCDPISEHNRLYWYRQTLGQGPEFLTYFQNEAQLEKSRLLSDRFSAERPKGSFSTLEIQRTEQGDSAMYLCASSLGGKMNTEAFFGQGTRLTVV.

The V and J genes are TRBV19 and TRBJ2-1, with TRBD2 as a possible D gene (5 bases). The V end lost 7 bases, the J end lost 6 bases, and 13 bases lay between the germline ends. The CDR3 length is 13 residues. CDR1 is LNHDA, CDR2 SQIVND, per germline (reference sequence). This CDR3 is CASTGVGSNEQFF. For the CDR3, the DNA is TGTGCCAGTACCGGGGTGGGCTCCAATGAGCAGTTCTTC.